This TCR beta chain derives from a study of CD8 T cell repertoires and HIV-1 epitope variants (TCRdb year 2020). Notes on the research overall: Twenty-five peptides representing autologous and known Gag and Nef epitope variants were each used to stimulate T cells in separate culture wells. T cells were enriched using the EasySep Human T Cell Enrichment Kit and then co-cultured with an equal number of autologous T cell-negative cells acting as antigen-presenting cells. Control conditions included a CMV, EBV and flu peptide pool, the Ebola AY9 epitope as negative control, and a no-peptide well. An aliquot of 1M T cells was saved as an uncultured baseline condition, separate from the 80 to 95 T cell cultures. Cultures were maintained for nine to ten days in IMDM with gentamicin, and half-media changes adding IL-2, IL-7 and IL-15 were performed on days 3 and 7. A total of about 83 T cell cultures were run, with each culture condition performed in triplicate except for one peptide, which was performed in duplicate. Three Gag epitope families and Nef HW9 and YT9 were included among the tested epitopes. Overall results and qualifications from the work: Four or five clonotypes recognized the Nef KF9 family and one clonotype recognized the HW9 family, while no responses were seen to the TAALDMSHF plasma variant. About ten antigen-specific TCR beta clonotypes were identified, of which six appeared to be cross-reactive for autologous or known escape epitope variants. Only TCR beta chains were identified by the assay, and proliferation to antigen, not T cell function or cytokine profile, was indicated.

The EasySep Human CD8+ T Cell Enrichment Kit was used on day 10 to isolate CD8+ T cells from every culture. Deletion took 1 base off V and 3 bases off J, with a span of 7 bases between the germline ends. The CDR3, from cysteine to phenylalanine, totals 13 residues. The retained sequence is limited to the CDR3, 39 bases, with the frame set at the first base. As encoded in the germline V gene, CDR1 is LGHNA while CDR2 is YNFKEQ. TCR beta CDR3 regions were sequenced at survey depth on the immunoSEQ platform. The QIAamp DNA micro kit was used to extract genomic DNA from every cultured and uncultured CD8+ T cell population. Turning to the authors' computational methods: Any sample with under 5,000 productive reads was excluded, and this exclusion removed about 6.5% of the roughly 75 cultures stimulated with HIV peptides. Sequences were trimmed to CDR3 by a MANAFEST web app, and nonproductive sequences, CDR3s under 5 amino acids, and sequences not starting with C or ending with F/W were removed. For a clonotype to count as antigen-specific, the clonotype had to expand relative to the no-peptide control in at least 2 of 3 replicates at FDR 0.01, and only within one epitope family. A frequency at least fivefold higher than in wells stimulated with peptides from other epitope families was additionally required for specific clonotypes. The table was pulled from immuneACCESS by TCRdb, which kept in-frame rearrangements only. Such tables lose some clones; where checked, under half of the loss comes from unresolved V genes, and the rest has no known cause. That table supplies the V and J calls and clone size; D and trimming were determined from the DNA. The sample data list around 2,200 clones, and about 70% of these were observed just once. The top ten constitute less than 45% of the sample.

As to this clone: Its antigen remains unidentified. No clone much larger than this one lies a single base away; base qualities are absent.

The source material was cultured CD8+ T cells derived from PBMCs. Recombination connected TRBV4-2 to TRBJ2-7, with the D gene not clear enough to name. The source is a male donor with HIV. The CDR3 is CASSQVPGYEQYF. The sequenced DNA: TGTGCCAGCAGCCAAGTTCCAGGCTACGAGCAGTACTTC.